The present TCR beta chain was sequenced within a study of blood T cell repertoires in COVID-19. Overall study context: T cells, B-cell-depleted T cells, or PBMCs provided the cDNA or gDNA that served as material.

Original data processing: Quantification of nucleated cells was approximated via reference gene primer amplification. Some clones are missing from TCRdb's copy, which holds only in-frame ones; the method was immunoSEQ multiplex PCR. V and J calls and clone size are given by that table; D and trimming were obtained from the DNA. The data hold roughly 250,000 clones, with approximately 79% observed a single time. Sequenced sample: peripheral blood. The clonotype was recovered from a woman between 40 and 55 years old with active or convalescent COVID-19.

CDR3 region: CASARTASSTDTQYF. CDR3 coding DNA: TGTGCCAGTGCAAGGACAGCCTCTAGCACAGATACGCAGTATTTT. The chain couples TRBV19 to TRBJ2-3; a weak D match, TRBD1 (6 bases). Trimming shortened V by 8 bases and J by 0 bases, and 15 bases separated the two germline ends. The CDR3 sequence is 15 residues long. Germline V CDR1 and CDR2: LNHDA, SQIVND (reference sequence).